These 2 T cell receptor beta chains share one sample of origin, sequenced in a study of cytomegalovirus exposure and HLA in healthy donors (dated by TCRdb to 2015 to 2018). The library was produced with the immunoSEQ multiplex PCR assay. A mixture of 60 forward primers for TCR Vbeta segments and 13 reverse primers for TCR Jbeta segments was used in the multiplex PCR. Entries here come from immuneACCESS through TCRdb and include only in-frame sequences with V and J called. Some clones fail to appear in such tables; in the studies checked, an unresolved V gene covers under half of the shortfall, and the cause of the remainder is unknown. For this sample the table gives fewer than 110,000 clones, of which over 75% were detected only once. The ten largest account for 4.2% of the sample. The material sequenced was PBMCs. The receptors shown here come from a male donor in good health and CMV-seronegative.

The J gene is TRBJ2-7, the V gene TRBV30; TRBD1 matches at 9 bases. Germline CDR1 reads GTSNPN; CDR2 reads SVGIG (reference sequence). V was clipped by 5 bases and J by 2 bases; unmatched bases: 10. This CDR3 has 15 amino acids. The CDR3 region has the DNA TGTGCCTGGGATCAAGGACAGGGGAATCCCTACGAGCAGTACTTC. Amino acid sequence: CAWDQGQGNPYEQYF.

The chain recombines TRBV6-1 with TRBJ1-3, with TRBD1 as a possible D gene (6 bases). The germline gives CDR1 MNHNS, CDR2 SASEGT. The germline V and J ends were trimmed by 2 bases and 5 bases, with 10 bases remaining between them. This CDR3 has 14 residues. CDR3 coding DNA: TGTGCCAGCAGTGAATCCCAGGGGAGAAACACCATATATTTT. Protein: CASSESQGRNTIYF.